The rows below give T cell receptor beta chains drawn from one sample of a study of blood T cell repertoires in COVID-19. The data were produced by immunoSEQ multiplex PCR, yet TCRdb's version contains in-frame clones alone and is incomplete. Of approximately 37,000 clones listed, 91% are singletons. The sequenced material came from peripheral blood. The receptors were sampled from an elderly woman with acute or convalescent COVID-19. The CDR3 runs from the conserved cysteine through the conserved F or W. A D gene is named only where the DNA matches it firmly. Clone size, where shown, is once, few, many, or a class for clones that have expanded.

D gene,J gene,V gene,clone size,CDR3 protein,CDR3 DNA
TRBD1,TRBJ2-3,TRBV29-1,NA,CSVVTGADTQYF,TGCAGCGTTGTGACAGGGGCAGATACGCAGTATTTT
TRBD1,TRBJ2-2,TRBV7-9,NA,CASSAGDRKTGELFF,TGTGCCAGCAGTGCAGGGGACAGGAAGACCGGGGAGCTGTTTTTT
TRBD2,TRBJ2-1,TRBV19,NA,CASSPRATSQVEFF,TGTGCCAGTAGTCCTAGGGCGACTAGCCAGGTCGAGTTCTTC
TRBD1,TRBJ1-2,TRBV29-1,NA,CSVINTGTDLNYGYTF,TGCAGCGTTATAAATACTGGGACAGACCTCAACTATGGCTACACCTTC
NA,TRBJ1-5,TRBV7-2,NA,CASSLQGDYQPQHF,TGTGCCAGCAGCTTACAGGGCGATTATCAGCCCCAGCATTTT
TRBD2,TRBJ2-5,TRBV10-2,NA,CASSELERGDQETQYF,TGCGCCAGCAGTGAGCTGGAGCGGGGGGACCAAGAGACCCAGTACTTC
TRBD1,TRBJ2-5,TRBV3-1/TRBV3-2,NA,CASSPGQGQETQYF,TGTGCCAGCAGTCCCGGACAGGGACAAGAGACCCAGTACTTC
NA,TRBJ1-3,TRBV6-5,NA,CASRSGPGNTIYF,TGTGCCAGCAGAAGCGGTCCTGGAAACACCATATATTTT
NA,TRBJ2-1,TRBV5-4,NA,CASSLAGGARSYNEQFF,TGTGCCAGCAGCTTGGCTGGGGGGGCAAGGTCCTACAATGAGCAGTTCTTC
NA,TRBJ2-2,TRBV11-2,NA,CASDSPRGGSTGELFF,TGTGCCAGCGACTCACCCAGGGGCGGGAGCACCGGGGAGCTGTTTTTT
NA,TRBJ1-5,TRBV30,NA,CAWSRQGNQPQHF,TGTGCCTGGAGCCGACAGGGCAATCAGCCCCAGCATTTT
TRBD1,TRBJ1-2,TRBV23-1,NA,CASSQRRGNTRVYGYTF,TGCGCCAGCAGTCAACGCAGGGGGAACACCCGTGTCTATGGCTACACCTTC
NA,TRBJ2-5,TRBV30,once,CAWATQYQETQYF,TGTGCCTGGGCGACACAGTACCAAGAGACCCAGTACTTC
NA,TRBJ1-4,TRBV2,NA,CASRDGWEGLFF,TGTGCCAGCAGGGACGGTTGGGAGGGACTGTTTTTT
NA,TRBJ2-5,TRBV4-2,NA,CASSQNFGGPETQYF,TGTGCCAGCAGCCAAAATTTCGGCGGCCCAGAGACCCAGTACTTC
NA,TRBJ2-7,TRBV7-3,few,CASSLMGPRNGYEQYF,TGTGCCAGCAGCTTAATGGGGCCCCGAAACGGCTACGAGCAGTACTTC
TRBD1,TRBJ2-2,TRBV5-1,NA,CASSPLQGAGELFF,TGCGCCAGCAGCCCCCTCCAGGGGGCCGGGGAGCTGTTTTTT
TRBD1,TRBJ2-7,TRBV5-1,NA,CASSQGQGTEQYF,TGCGCCAGCAGCCAAGGACAGGGCACCGAGCAGTACTTC
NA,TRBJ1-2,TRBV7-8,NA,CASSLESGRGGYTF,TGTGCCAGCAGCTTAGAGTCGGGGCGGGGCGGCTACACCTTC
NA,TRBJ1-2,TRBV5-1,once,CASSMDPQDYGYTF,TGCGCCAGCAGCATGGACCCTCAGGACTATGGCTACACCTTC
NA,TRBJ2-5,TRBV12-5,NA,CASGSSGQETQYF,TGTGCTAGTGGTTCCAGCGGGCAAGAGACCCAGTACTTC
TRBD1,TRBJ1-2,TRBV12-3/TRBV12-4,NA,CASRLTGGGGYTF,TGTGCCAGCAGGTTAACAGGGGGTGGAGGCTACACCTTC
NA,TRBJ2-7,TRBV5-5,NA,CASSLTRTVSYEQYF,TGTGCCAGCAGCTTGACTAGGACAGTCTCCTACGAGCAGTACTTC
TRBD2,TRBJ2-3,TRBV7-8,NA,CASSLGLAADTQYF,TGTGCCAGCAGCCTGGGACTAGCAGCAGATACGCAGTATTTT
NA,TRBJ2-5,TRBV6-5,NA,CASSPRTVQETQYF,TGTGCCAGCAGTCCCCGGACAGTCCAAGAGACCCAGTACTTC
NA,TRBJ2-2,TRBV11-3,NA,CASSAGQNQELFF,TGTGCCAGCAGCGCGGGACAGAACCAGGAGCTGTTTTTT
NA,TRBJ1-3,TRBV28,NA,CASSFAGASGNTIYF,TGTGCCAGCAGTTTCGCCGGAGCTTCTGGAAACACCATATATTTT
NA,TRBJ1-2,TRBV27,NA,CASSSQTGSPHGYTF,TGTGCCAGCAGTTCCCAAACAGGGAGTCCGCATGGCTACACCTTC
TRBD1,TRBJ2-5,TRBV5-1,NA,CASSPRDRGQETQYF,TGCGCCAGCAGCCCTCGGGACAGGGGACAAGAGACCCAGTACTTC
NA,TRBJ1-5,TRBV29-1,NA,CSVREEAAQHF,TGCAGCGTCCGAGAAGAGGCGGCCCAGCATTTT
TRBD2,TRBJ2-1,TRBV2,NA,CASRGTGGPYEQFF,TGTGCCAGCAGGGGAACGGGGGGTCCGTATGAGCAGTTCTTC
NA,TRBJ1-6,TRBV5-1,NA,CASSLKLDSPLHF,TGCGCCAGCAGCTTGAAGCTGGATTCACCCCTCCACTTT
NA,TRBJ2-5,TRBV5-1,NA,CASSTQTRPKGTQYF,TGCGCCAGCAGCACCCAGACTAGACCCAAAGGGACCCAGTACTTC
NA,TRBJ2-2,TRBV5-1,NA,CASSSNRRESNTGELFF,TGCGCCAGCAGCTCCAATCGACGGGAATCGAACACCGGGGAGCTGTTTTTT
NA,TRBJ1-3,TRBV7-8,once,CASSFPGPNLHF,TGTGCCAGCAGCTTCCCGGGTCCGAACCTCCATTTT
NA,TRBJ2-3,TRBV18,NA,CASSPQGISTDTQYF,TGTGCCAGCTCACCACAGGGGATTAGCACAGATACGCAGTATTTT
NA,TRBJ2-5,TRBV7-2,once,CASSFQTGGETQYF,TGTGCCAGCAGCTTCCAGACTGGTGGGGAGACCCAGTACTTC
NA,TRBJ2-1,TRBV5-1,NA,CASSPTLGGNEQFF,TGCGCCAGCAGCCCTACATTGGGGGGCAATGAGCAGTTCTTC
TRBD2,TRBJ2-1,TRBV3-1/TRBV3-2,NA,CASSQRLAEIYNEQFF,TGTGCCAGCAGCCAACGACTAGCGGAAATCTACAATGAGCAGTTCTTC
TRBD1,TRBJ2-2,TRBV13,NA,CASSEGQGSTGELFF,TGTGCCAGCAGCGAAGGACAGGGAAGCACCGGGGAGCTGTTTTTT
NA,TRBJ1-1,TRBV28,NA,CASSPIWVSGGTEAFF,TGTGCCAGCAGTCCTATCTGGGTTTCGGGAGGAACTGAAGCTTTCTTT
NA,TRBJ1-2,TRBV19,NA,CASRFPGASANYGYTF,TGTGCCAGTAGGTTCCCAGGCGCCTCTGCTAACTATGGCTACACCTTC
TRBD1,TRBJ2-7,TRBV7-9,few,CASSPARGQGYEQYF,TGTGCCAGCAGCCCCGCGAGGGGGCAGGGCTACGAGCAGTACTTC
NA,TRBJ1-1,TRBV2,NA,CASITGLNTEAFF,TGTGCCAGCATCACAGGGTTGAACACTGAAGCTTTCTTT
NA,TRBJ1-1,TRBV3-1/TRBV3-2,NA,CASSRRGENTEAFF,TGTGCCAGCAGTCGGCGGGGGGAGAACACTGAAGCTTTCTTT
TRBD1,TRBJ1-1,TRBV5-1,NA,CASSTRDRGTEAFF,TGCGCCAGCAGCACCCGGGACAGGGGCACTGAAGCTTTCTTT
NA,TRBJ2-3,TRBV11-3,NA,CASSLGLEPQYF,TGTGCCAGCAGCTTAGGGTTAGAGCCGCAGTATTTT
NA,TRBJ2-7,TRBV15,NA,CATSRDLDTSYEQYF,TGTGCCACCAGCAGAGATCTGGACACATCCTACGAGCAGTACTTC
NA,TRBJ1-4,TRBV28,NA,CASSLNEMTATNEKLFF,TGTGCCAGCAGTTTGAATGAGATGACTGCAACTAATGAAAAACTGTTTTTT
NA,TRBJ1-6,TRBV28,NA,CASRDYNSPLHF,TGTGCCAGCCGGGACTATAATTCACCCCTCCACTTT
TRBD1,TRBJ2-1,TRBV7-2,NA,CASSSQGGGNEQFF,TGTGCCAGCAGCTCACAGGGGGGTGGGAATGAGCAGTTCTTC
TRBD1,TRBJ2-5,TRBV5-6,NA,CASSVDRAIQETQYF,TGTGCCAGCAGCGTGGACAGGGCTATACAAGAGACCCAGTACTTC
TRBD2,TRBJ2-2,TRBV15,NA,CATSRDRPSGGELFF,TGTGCCACCAGCAGAGATAGGCCTAGCGGGGGGGAGCTGTTTTTT
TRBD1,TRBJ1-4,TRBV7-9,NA,CASSFAGTGGEKLFF,TGTGCCAGCAGCTTCGCTGGGACAGGCGGCGAAAAACTGTTTTTT
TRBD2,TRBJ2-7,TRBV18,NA,CASSEGLAGAKYEQYF,TGTGCCAGCTCCGAAGGACTAGCGGGGGCCAAATACGAGCAGTACTTC
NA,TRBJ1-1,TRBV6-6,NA,CASGTTQWGNTEAFF,TGTGCCAGCGGGACTACGCAGTGGGGGAACACTGAAGCTTTCTTT
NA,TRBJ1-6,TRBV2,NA,CASSGGSSYNSPLHF,TGTGCCAGCAGCGGCGGAAGCTCCTATAATTCACCCCTCCACTTT
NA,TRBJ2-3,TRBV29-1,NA,CSVEGATGLTDTQYF,TGCAGCGTTGAAGGGGCGACGGGGTTAACAGATACGCAGTATTTT
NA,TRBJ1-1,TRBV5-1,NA,CASSFSGNTEAFF,TGCGCCAGCAGCTTTTCAGGGAACACTGAAGCTTTCTTT